These 29 T cell receptor beta chains were sequenced from one sample in a study of T cells after yellow fever vaccination. Each CDR3 protein gets one entry after TCRdb re-called the 5' RACE reads with MiXCR. The table shows some 150,000 distinct CDR3 sequences, with 7% to 10% occurring only once. The sample here was CD8+ T cells sorted from PBMCs, taken 45 days after the yellow fever booster vaccination. The source is a man aged 18 to 35 who received the YFV17D yellow fever vaccine.

With respect to this clonotype: A much more abundant neighbour one base away suggests this may be a read error. The gene calls are TRBV7-6 and TRBJ2-3; 9 bases agree with TRBD2. Looked up from germline, CDR1 is SGHVS and CDR2 is FNYEAQ. CDR3 size: 16 residues. V lost 4 bases to trimming and J lost 4 bases; unmatched junction nucleotides: 9. CDR3: CASSWILAGEADTQYF. The CDR3 coding sequence is TGTGCCAGCAGCTGGATACTAGCGGGCGAGGCAGATACGCAGTATTTT. Based on the CDR3 plus reference TRBV7-6 and TRBJ2-3, the full variable domain is GAGVSQSPRYKVTKRGQDVALRCDPISGHVSLYWYRQALGQGPEFLTYFNYEAQQDKSGLPNDRFSAERPEGSISTLTIQRTEQRDSAMYRCASSWILAGEADTQYFGPGTRLTVL.

V and J are TRBV12-3 or TRBV12-4 and TRBJ2-3; D is undetermined. The CDR3 runs to 11 residues. V lost 4 bases and J lost 7, with 6 bases in between. CDR3 loop: CASSSQHTQYF. The DNA of the CDR3 is TGTGCCAGCAGTTCCCAGCATACGCAGTATTTT.

This chain uses TRBV6-9 with TRBJ2-1; D may be TRBD1 (6 bases). The CDR3 length is 16 residues. Germline CDR1 reads MNHGY; CDR2 reads SVAAGI. Trimming removed 6 bases from V and 4 bases from J, with 19 bases in between. Here the CDR3 DNA reads TGTGCCAGCAGCTTAAGGGGGTTCCAGATATACAATGAGCAGTTCTTC. Translating gives CASSLRGFQIYNEQFF.

V is TRBV25-1 and J is TRBJ1-1; tentative D call: TRBD1 (5 bases). The ends were cut back, 3 bases at V and 2 bases at J, with 10 bases in the middle. This CDR3 spans 14 amino acids. Germline V CDR1 and CDR2: MGHDK, SYGVNS. CDR3 protein: CASSEGVYNTEAFF. The CDR3 nucleotides are TGTGCCAGCAGTGAGGGGGTGTATAACACTGAAGCTTTCTTT.

This chain links TRBV4-1 with TRBJ1-2; no definite D call. Trimming removed 4 bases from V and 1 base from J, with 16 bases in between. CDR3 size: 16 residues. Per the germline V gene, CDR1 is MGHRA and CDR2 is YSYEKL. DNA for the CDR3: TGCGCCAGCAGCCCACGCCTAACAGAGATTAACTATGGCTACACCTTC. It yields the protein CASSPRLTEINYGYTF.

This chain uses TRBV12-3 or TRBV12-4 with TRBJ2-1, with D perhaps assigned TRBD1 or TRBD2 (6 bases each). CDR3 length equals 13 residues. V lost 8 bases, J lost 3 bases, and 11 bases lay in between. For the CDR3, the DNA is TGTGCCAGCGCGAGGGGGGTCTACAATGAGCAGTTCTTC. Protein sequence: CASARGVYNEQFF.

The table lists this clonotype with a few counts. V and J are TRBV20-1 and TRBJ2-5; D not resolved. The CDR3 spans 13 residues. Germline CDR1 and CDR2: DFQATT and SNEGSKA (reference sequence). The ends were cut back, 6 bases at V and 4 bases at J, with 15 bases in the middle. The CDR3 is CSAAHIHGETQYF. CDR3 nucleotide sequence: TGCAGTGCCGCCCACATCCACGGAGAGACCCAGTACTTC.

The chain employs TRBV6-2 or TRBV6-3 and TRBJ2-1; the D is unclear. The CDR3 extends over 13 amino acids. V dropped 0 bases and J dropped 8 bases, with 8 bases sitting between them. Germline lookup yields CDR1 MNHEY and CDR2 SVGEGT. CDR3 sequence reads: CASSYSLNYEQFF. For the CDR3, the DNA is TGTGCCAGCAGTTACTCCCTTAATTATGAGCAGTTCTTC.

The genes are TRBV7-6 and TRBJ2-3; 11 positions agree with TRBD2. CDR1 is SGHVS, CDR2 FNYEAQ, per germline. V trimming: 5 bases; J trimming: 3 bases; junction bases outside the gene matches: 4. CDR3 length: 15 amino acids. The CDR3 spells CASSPRTSGTDTQYF. In nucleotides, the CDR3 is TGTGCCAGCAGCCCCCGGACTAGCGGGACAGATACGCAGTATTTT. Filled out from reference TRBV7-6 and TRBJ2-3, the complete variable domain reads GAGVSQSPRYKVTKRGQDVALRCDPISGHVSLYWYRQALGQGPEFLTYFNYEAQQDKSGLPNDRFSAERPEGSISTLTIQRTEQRDSAMYRCASSPRTSGTDTQYFGPGTRLTVL.

V and J are TRBV6-5 and TRBJ1-1; D is possibly TRBD1 (6 bases). V shed 2 bases and J shed 6 bases, with 16 bases lying between them. Germline values: CDR1 MNHEY, CDR2 SVGAGI. This CDR3 is built from 15 residues. CDR3 protein: CASSYPPGETAEAFF. DNA for the CDR3: TGTGCCAGCAGTTACCCTCCAGGGGAAACGGCTGAAGCTTTCTTT.

V is TRBV7-2 and J is TRBJ2-5, with 7 bases matching TRBD1. This CDR3 region has 14 residues. The trim removed 6 bases at V and 2 bases at J, leaving 6 bases unmatched. Germline-derived CDR1 and CDR2 are SGHTA and FQGNSA. The CDR3 region has the DNA TGTGCCAGCAGGGAACCGGGACAGCAAGAGACCCAGTACTTC. Protein: CASREPGQQETQYF.

This clonotype was observed at least ten times. V and J are TRBV3-1 and TRBJ2-5; TRBD2 is a possible D gene (5 bases). There are 17 residues in the CDR3. Trimming took 1 base from V and 12 from J, leaving 27 bases between them. Germline CDR1 reads LGHDT; CDR2 reads YNNKEL (reference sequence). CDR3 nucleotide sequence: TGTGCCAGCAGCCAAGGGGTGGCACACATCTACGGGGTGGGGAAGTACTTC. Encoded protein: CASSQGVAHIYGVGKYF.

The sample holds a few counts of this clonotype. V usage is TRBV7-9 and J usage is TRBJ1-1; tentatively, D is TRBD1 (5 bases). CDR3 length: 14 amino acids. Trimming removed 1 base from V and 7 bases from J, with 13 bases in between. Germline V gene lookup returns CDR1 SEHNR and CDR2 FQNEAQ (reference sequence). CDR3 in DNA: TGTGCCAGCAGCTTAGTGGCAGGGTGGGGTGAAGCTTTCTTT. Amino acid sequence: CASSLVAGWGEAFF.

The V call is TRBV12-3 or TRBV12-4, the J call TRBJ1-4, with D possibly being TRBD1 (6 bases). The V and J ends lost 3 bases and 3 bases respectively, with 8 bases between them. The CDR3 covers 14 residues. CDR3 nucleotide sequence: TGTGCCAGCAGTTTTGGGGGGCCTAATGAAAAACTGTTTTTT. It codes for CASSFGGPNEKLFF.

This clonotype came up many times. V usage is TRBV4-3 and J usage is TRBJ2-3; D gene ambiguous. CDR1 is LGHNA, CDR2 YSLEER, per germline. The CDR3 length is 15 residues. Trimming cost V 0 bases and J 2 bases, with 9 bases left between them. CDR3: CASSQDQLATDTQYF. The DNA for the CDR3 is TGCGCCAGCAGCCAAGATCAGCTCGCCACAGATACGCAGTATTTT.

The chain is built from TRBV27 and TRBJ2-4, with 12 bases that match TRBD2. Trimming cost V 3 bases and J 10 bases; bases outside gene matches: 4. CDR3 length: 14 amino acids. Germline loops: CDR1 MNHEY, CDR2 SMNVEV (reference sequence). The CDR3 DNA follows: TGTGCCAGCAGTTTGAGAACTAGCGGGGGGATTCAGTACTTC. This codes for CASSLRTSGGIQYF.

The V and J genes are TRBV20-1 and TRBJ2-7; D tentatively reads TRBD1 or TRBD2 (5 bases each). This CDR3 contains 14 residues. Trimming removed 5 bases from V and 2 bases from J, with 16 bases in between. The germline CDR1 and CDR2 sequences are DFQATT and SNEGSKA (reference sequence). The CDR3 sequence is CSALTGLGTYEQYV. The CDR3 nucleotides read TGCAGTGCTCTCACAGGACTTGGGACCTACGAGCAGTACGTC.

This chain links TRBV27 with TRBJ1-5, with D perhaps TRBD1 (6 bases). The germline gives CDR1 MNHEY, CDR2 SMNVEV (reference sequence). CDR3 length: 12 amino acids. The ends were cut back, 10 bases at V and 2 bases at J, with 9 bases in the middle. CDR3 residues: CANRTGNQPQHF. The DNA of the CDR3 is TGTGCCAACCGGACAGGCAATCAGCCCCAGCATTTT.

The J gene is TRBJ1-1, the V gene TRBV20-1, with D hard to call. CDR1 and CDR2 from the germline V gene are DFQATT and SNEGSKA (reference sequence). The germline V and J ends were trimmed by 5 bases and 8 bases, with 12 bases remaining between them. CDR3 length: 11 amino acids. The CDR3 loop reads CSAPWPGEAFF. The CDR3 coding sequence is TGCAGTGCTCCCTGGCCGGGGGAAGCTTTCTTT.

This clonotype was seen only a few times. The chain links TRBV12-3 or TRBV12-4 to TRBJ1-1; D unclear. The germline V and J ends were trimmed by 3 bases and 4 bases, with 6 bases remaining between them. The CDR3 extends over 12 amino acids. CDR3 coding DNA: TGTGCCAGCAGTTTTGCAGGCACTGAAGCTTTCTTT. Translating gives CASSFAGTEAFF.

The rearrangement uses TRBV12-3 or TRBV12-4 and TRBJ1-2; tentative D call: TRBD1 (6 bases). With 1 base removed from V and 7 bases from J, the gap between germline ends came to 7 bases. The CDR3 has 12 amino acids. CDR3 amino acids: CASSLDRAGYTF. CDR3 DNA sequence: TGTGCCAGCAGTTTAGACAGGGCTGGCTACACCTTC.

The rearrangement uses TRBV2 and TRBJ2-4, with D possibly TRBD2 on 7 matching bases. V was cut by 10 bases and J by 0 bases, with 16 bases left in between. Germline loops: CDR1 SNHLY, CDR2 FYNNEI. This CDR3 has 15 residues. The CDR3 reads CATQRDNLAKNIQYF. DNA of the CDR3: TGTGCCACCCAGCGGGACAACTTAGCCAAAAACATTCAGTACTTC.

Many counts were recorded for this clonotype. This chain joins TRBV6-6 and TRBJ1-4; D ambiguous. Looked up from germline, CDR1 is MNHNY and CDR2 is SVGAGI (reference sequence). This CDR3 is 13 amino acids long. Trimming removed 6 bases from V and 8 bases from J, with 13 bases in between. The CDR3 nucleotides are TGTGCCAGCAGCACCTACCAGTTGGAAAAACTGTTTTTT. Translating gives CASSTYQLEKLFF.

This clonotype was detected a few times. CDR3 nucleotides: TGTGCCAGCAGCTTCGGGGCCCATTCTAACTATGGCTACACCTTC. This sequence encodes CASSFGAHSNYGYTF. The rearrangement joins TRBV7-9 to TRBJ1-2; a possible D gene is TRBD1 (5 bases). Per the germline V gene, CDR1 is SEHNR and CDR2 is FQNEAQ (reference sequence). Trimming shortened V by 3 bases and J by 0 bases, and 11 bases separated the two germline ends. The CDR3 spans 15 residues. The whole variable domain, remainder taken from reference TRBV7-9 and TRBJ1-2, is DTGVSQNPRHKITKRGQNVTFRCDPISEHNRLYWYRQTLGQGPEFLTYFQNEAQLEKSRLLSDRFSAERPKGSFSTLEIQRTEQGDSAMYLCASSFGAHSNYGYTFGSGTRLTVV.

V usage is TRBV7-9 and J usage is TRBJ1-4; the D gene is possibly TRBD1 (5 bases). Trimming removed 4 bases at V and 11 bases at J, with 20 bases between. The V gene's germline CDR1 is SEHNR and CDR2 FQNEAQ (reference sequence). The CDR3 covers 15 residues. The CDR3 DNA reads TGTGCCAGCAGCTCGCCGGCCGGGGCACGGGAGAAACTGTTTTTT. It specifies CASSSPAGAREKLFF.

This clonotype was seen a single time. J is TRBJ1-1 and V is TRBV6-6, with TRBD1 as a possible D gene (5 bases). V lost 2 bases, J lost 6 bases, and 16 bases lay in between. The germline V gene has CDR1 MNHNY and CDR2 SVGAGI (reference sequence). The CDR3 contains 15 residues. CDR3 loop: CASSYPEGLKPEAFF. CDR3 nucleotide sequence: TGTGCCAGCAGTTACCCTGAGGGGCTGAAGCCTGAAGCTTTCTTT.

CDR3 sequence reads: CASSQDGRGAYEQYF. The DNA of the CDR3 is TGTGCCAGCAGCCAAGATGGGCGGGGGGCCTACGAGCAGTACTTC. The rearrangement links TRBV3-1 to TRBJ2-7; 8 bases are shared with TRBD2. Germline V gives CDR1 LGHDT, CDR2 YNNKEL (reference sequence). After removal of 0 bases from V and 2 bases from J, the junction contained 3 bases not matched to a gene. CDR3 length equals 15 residues.

This clonotype was picked up many times. The chain recombines TRBV12-3 or TRBV12-4 with TRBJ2-3; D may be TRBD2 (6 bases). The CDR3 runs 15 residues. The V end was cut by 5 bases, the J end by 0 bases, with 12 bases between. The CDR3 sequence is CASSVGAGSTDTQYF. The CDR3 nucleotides read TGTGCCAGCAGTGTGGGTGCGGGAAGCACAGATACGCAGTATTTT.

This clonotype was seen more than once but under ten times. The chain links TRBV25-1 to TRBJ1-4; TRBD1 matches at 8 bases. The germline V gene encodes CDR1 MGHDK and CDR2 SYGVNS. This CDR3 contains 15 residues. V lost 6 bases and J lost 3; bases outside the gene matches: 6. CDR3 protein: CASSGQGFANEKLFF. The DNA of the CDR3 is TGTGCCAGCAGCGGACAGGGTTTCGCTAATGAAAAACTGTTTTTT.